One T cell receptor (beta chain) is described in this entry. The method was immunoSEQ multiplex PCR; TCRdb's version includes in-frame clones alone and lacks a portion of them. Here the sample spans over 650,000 clones, more than 70% being singletons. This specimen belongs to a study of shared T cell receptors in the human thymus. Germline CDR1 ENHRY, CDR2 SYGVKD. The length of the CDR3 is 15 residues. V shed 10 bases and J shed 1 base, with 19 bases lying between them. The sample was also reused in another study, on human thymus T cells.

The chain joins TRBV10-3 to TRBJ1-1, with D possibly TRBD1 on 6 matching bases. The sequencing input was thymocytes. This clonotype was obtained from a boy younger than two with a congenital heart defect. CDR3 loop: CATSPRGGSNTEAFF. DNA of the CDR3: TGTGCCACTAGTCCCCGCGGGGGCTCGAACACTGAAGCTTTCTTT.